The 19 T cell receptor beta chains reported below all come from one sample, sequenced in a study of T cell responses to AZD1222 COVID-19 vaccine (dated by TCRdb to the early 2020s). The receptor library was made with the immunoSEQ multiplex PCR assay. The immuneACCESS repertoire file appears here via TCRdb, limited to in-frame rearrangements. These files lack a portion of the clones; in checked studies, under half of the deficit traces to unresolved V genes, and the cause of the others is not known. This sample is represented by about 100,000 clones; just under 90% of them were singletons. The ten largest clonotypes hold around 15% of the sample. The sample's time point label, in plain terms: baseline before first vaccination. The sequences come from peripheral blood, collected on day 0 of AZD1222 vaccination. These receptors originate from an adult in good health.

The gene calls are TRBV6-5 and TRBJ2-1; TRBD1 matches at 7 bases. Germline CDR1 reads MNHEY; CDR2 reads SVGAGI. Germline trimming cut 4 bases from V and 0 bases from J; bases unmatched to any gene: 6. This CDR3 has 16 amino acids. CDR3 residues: CASSSGQISSYNEQFF. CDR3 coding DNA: TGTGCCAGCAGTTCGGGACAGATCAGCTCCTACAATGAGCAGTTCTTC.

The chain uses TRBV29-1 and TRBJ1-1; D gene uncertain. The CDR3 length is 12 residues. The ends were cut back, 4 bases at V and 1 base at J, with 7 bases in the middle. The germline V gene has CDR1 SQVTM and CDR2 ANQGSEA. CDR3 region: CSVGEGNTEAFF. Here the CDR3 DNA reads TGCAGCGTTGGGGAGGGGAACACTGAAGCTTTCTTT.

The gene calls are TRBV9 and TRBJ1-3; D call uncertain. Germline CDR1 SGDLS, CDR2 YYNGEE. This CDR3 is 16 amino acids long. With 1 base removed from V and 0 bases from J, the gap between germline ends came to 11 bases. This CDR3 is CASSVLGQLSGNTIYF. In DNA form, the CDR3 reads TGTGCCAGCAGCGTATTGGGTCAGCTCTCTGGAAACACCATATATTTT.

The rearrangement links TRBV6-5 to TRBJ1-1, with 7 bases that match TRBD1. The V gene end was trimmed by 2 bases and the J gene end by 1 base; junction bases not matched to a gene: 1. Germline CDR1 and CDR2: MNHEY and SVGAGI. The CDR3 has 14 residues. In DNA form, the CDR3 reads TGTGCCAGCAGTTACGACAGGGCGAACACTGAAGCTTTCTTT. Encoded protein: CASSYDRANTEAFF.

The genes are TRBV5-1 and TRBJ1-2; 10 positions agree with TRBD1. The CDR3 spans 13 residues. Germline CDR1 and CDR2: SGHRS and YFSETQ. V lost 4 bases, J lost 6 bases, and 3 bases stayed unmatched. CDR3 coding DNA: TGCGCCAGCAGCCCCGGGACAGGGGATGGCTACACCTTC. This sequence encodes CASSPGTGDGYTF.

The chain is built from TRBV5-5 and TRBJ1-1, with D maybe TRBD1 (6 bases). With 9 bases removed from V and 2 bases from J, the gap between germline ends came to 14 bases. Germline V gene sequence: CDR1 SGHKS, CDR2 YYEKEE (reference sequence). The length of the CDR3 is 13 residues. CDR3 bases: TGTGCCACTACAAGGGACACCAACACTGAAGCTTTCTTT. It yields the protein CATTRDTNTEAFF.

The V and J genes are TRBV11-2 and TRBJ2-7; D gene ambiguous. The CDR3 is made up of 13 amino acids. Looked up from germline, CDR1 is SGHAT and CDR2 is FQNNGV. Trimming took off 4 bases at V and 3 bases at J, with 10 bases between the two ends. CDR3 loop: CASSSAYYYEQYF. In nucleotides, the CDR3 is TGTGCCAGCAGCTCGGCTTACTACTACGAGCAGTACTTC.

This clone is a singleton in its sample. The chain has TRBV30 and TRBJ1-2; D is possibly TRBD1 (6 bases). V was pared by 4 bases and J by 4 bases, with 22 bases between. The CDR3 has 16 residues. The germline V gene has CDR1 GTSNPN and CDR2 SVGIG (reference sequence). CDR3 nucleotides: TGTGCCTGGAAGGGTGATGGGGGGCGAGGATCCTATGGCTACACCTTC. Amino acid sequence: CAWKGDGGRGSYGYTF.

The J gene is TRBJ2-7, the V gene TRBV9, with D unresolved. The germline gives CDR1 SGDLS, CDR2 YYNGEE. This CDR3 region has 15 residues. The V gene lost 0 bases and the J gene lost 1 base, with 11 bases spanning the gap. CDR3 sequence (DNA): TGTGCCAGCAGCGTAGGGTGGGTTGGTTCCTACGAGCAGTACTTC. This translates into CASSVGWVGSYEQYF.

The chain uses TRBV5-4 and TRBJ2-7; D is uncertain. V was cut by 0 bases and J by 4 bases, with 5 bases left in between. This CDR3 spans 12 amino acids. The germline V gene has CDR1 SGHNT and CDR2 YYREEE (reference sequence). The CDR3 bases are TGTGCCAGCAGCTTGGACGGGTACGAGCAGTACTTC. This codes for CASSLDGYEQYF. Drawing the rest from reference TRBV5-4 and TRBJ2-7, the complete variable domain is ETGVTQSPTHLIKTRGQQVTLRCSSQSGHNTVSWYQQALGQGPQFIFQYYREEENGRGNFPPRFSGLQFPNYSSELNVNALELDDSALYLCASSLDGYEQYFGPGTRLTVT.

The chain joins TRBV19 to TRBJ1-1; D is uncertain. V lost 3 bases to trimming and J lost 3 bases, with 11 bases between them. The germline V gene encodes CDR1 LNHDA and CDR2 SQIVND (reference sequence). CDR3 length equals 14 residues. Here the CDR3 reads CASSIEHRYTEAFF. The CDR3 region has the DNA TGTGCCAGTAGTATCGAACACAGATACACTGAAGCTTTCTTT.

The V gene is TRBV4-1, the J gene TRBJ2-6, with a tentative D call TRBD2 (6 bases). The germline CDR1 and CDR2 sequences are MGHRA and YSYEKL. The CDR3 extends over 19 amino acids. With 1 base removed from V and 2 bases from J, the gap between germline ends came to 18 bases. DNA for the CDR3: TGCGCCAGCAGCCAAGCTGGAGGGGCCCTGGTAGCTGGGGCCAACGTCCTGACTTTC. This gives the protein CASSQAGGALVAGANVLTF.

The CDR3 reads CASSQMLGAGNTIYF. The CDR3 DNA follows: TGTGCCAGCAGCCAAATGTTAGGGGCTGGAAACACCATATATTTT. This sequence joins TRBV3-1 (or the pseudogene TRBV3-2) and TRBJ1-3, with TRBD1 as a possible D gene (5 bases). CDR1 is LGHDT and CDR2 is YNNKEL in the germline V gene (reference sequence). V was cut by 2 bases and J by 2 bases, with 10 bases left in between. The CDR3 loop spans 15 amino acids.

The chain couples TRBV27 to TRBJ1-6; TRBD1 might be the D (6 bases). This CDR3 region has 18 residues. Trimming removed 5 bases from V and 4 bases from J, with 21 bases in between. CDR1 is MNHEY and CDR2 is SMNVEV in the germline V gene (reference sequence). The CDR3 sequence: CASSAKTGLAPYNSPLHF. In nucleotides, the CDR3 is TGTGCCAGCAGTGCAAAGACAGGTCTCGCCCCTTATAATTCACCCCTCCACTTT.

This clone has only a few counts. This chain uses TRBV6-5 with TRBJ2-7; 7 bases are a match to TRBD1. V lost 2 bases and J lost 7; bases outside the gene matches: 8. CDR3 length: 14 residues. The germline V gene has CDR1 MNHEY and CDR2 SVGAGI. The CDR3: CASSYLGGAREQYF. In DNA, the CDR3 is TGTGCCAGCAGTTACCTAGGGGGCGCGAGGGAGCAGTACTTC.

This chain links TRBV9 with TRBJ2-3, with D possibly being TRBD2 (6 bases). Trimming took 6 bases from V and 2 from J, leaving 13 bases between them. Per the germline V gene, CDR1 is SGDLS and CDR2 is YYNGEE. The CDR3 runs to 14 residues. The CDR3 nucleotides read TGTGCCAGCACCCGAGGACTAAACACAGATACGCAGTATTTT. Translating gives CASTRGLNTDTQYF.

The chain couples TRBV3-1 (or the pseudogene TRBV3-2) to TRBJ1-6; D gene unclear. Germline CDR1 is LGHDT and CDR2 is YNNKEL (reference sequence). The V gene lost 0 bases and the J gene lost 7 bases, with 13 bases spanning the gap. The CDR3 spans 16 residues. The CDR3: CASSQDVPTLNSPLHF. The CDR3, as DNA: TGTGCCAGCAGCCAAGATGTTCCAACCCTAAATTCACCCCTCCACTTT.

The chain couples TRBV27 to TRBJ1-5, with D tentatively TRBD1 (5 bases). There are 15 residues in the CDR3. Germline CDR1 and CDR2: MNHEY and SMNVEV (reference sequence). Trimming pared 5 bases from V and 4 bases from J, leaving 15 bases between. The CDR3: CASSPGFSENQPQHF. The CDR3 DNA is TGTGCCAGCAGTCCAGGGTTTTCAGAGAATCAGCCCCAGCATTTT.

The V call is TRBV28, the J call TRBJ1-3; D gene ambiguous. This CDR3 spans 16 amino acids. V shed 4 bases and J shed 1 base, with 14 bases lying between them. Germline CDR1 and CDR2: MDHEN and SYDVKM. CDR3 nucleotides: TGTGCCAGCAGTTCCCCCCAAGCGCCTTCTGGAAACACCATATATTTT. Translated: CASSSPQAPSGNTIYF.